Included here is one T cell receptor beta chain sequence, with context. The record originates from a study of blood T cell repertoires in COVID-19. As processed by the authors: Estimated nucleated cell counts came from reference gene primer amplification. Assay: immunoSEQ multiplex PCR; the TCRdb copy retains only in-frame clones and omits some. The V and J calls and the clone size are those of that table, but D and trimming were determined from the DNA. Found here are about 220,000 clones, roughly 89% of them singletons; the top ten hold over 13%. V was shortened by 7 bases and J by 2 bases, with 15 bases between the two germline ends. The CDR3 length is 14 residues. Germline V lookup: CDR1 MNHEY, CDR2 SVGEGT.

The clonotype originates from a man aged 30 to 45 who had been exposed to COVID-19. Sequenced input: PBMCs or T cells enriched from blood (not recorded which). The rearrangement uses TRBV6-2 or TRBV6-3 and TRBJ2-7; D perhaps matches TRBD1 (5 bases). Here the CDR3 reads CASIPWVGAYEQYF. CDR3 bases: TGTGCCAGCATCCCCTGGGTAGGGGCCTACGAGCAGTACTTC.